The 26 T cell receptor beta chains reported below all come from one sample, sequenced in a study of OX40 agonist ivuxolimab in advanced cancers. Library preparation employed the immunoSEQ multiplex PCR assay. TCRdb took this table from immuneACCESS and kept in-frame rearrangements with V and J called. Such tables lack part of the clones; where checked against another copy, unresolved V genes explain under half of the gap, and the rest is unexplained. In this sample the table shows roughly 76,000 clones, about nine tenths of which occur a single time. The top ten clones comprise 5% to 6.5% of the sample. This specimen consisted of CD4+ or CD8+ T cells sorted from blood, obtained in a trial of the OX40 agonist ivuxolimab. Every receptor here comes from an adult with an advanced solid tumor such as melanoma, head and neck, liver or kidney cancer.

J is TRBJ1-5 and V is TRBV9; no reliable D call. There are 14 residues in the CDR3. Germline loops: CDR1 SGDLS, CDR2 YYNGEE. Trimming removed 0 bases from V and 5 bases from J, with 9 bases in between. The CDR3 DNA is TGTGCCAGCAGCGTAGATCCCGACGATCAGCCCCAGCATTTT. It encodes CASSVDPDDQPQHF.

V is TRBV4-1 and J is TRBJ2-5, with 7 positions matching TRBD1. V shed 4 bases, J shed 5 bases, and the junction held 13 bases outside the gene matches. The CDR3 totals 16 residues. The germline CDR1 and CDR2 sequences are MGHRA and YSYEKL. This chain's CDR3 is CASSPRGSTGEETQYF. CDR3 nucleotides: TGCGCCAGCAGCCCCAGGGGGAGCACGGGTGAGGAGACCCAGTACTTC.

This chain links TRBV6-1 with TRBJ2-5; TRBD1 agrees at 8 bases. This CDR3 spans 13 amino acids. V lost 7 bases to trimming and J lost 7 bases; unmatched junction nucleotides: 8. Germline CDR1 reads MNHNS; CDR2 reads SASEGT. The CDR3 loop is CASIGQGRTTQYF. For the CDR3, the DNA is TGTGCCAGCATAGGACAGGGACGTACGACCCAGTACTTC.

The chain links TRBV7-6 to TRBJ2-7; D possibly corresponds to TRBD2 (7 bases). The CDR3 length is 15 residues. Germline CDR1 and CDR2: SGHVS and FNYEAQ. V dropped 1 base and J dropped 6 bases, with 16 bases sitting between them. In nucleotides, the CDR3 is TGTGCCAGCAGCTTAGAGGCGGGGGCCCGTTCCGAGCAGTACTTC. This codes for CASSLEAGARSEQYF.

The chain joins TRBV2 to TRBJ1-5; D unclear. Trimming stripped 6 bases from V and 0 bases from J, with 18 bases between. The CDR3 is 17 amino acids. Germline V lookup: CDR1 SNHLY, CDR2 FYNNEI. The CDR3 nucleotides are TGTGCCAGCAGCCCGAGTTGGGGAGTCGATAGCAATCAGCCCCAGCATTTT. This codes for CASSPSWGVDSNQPQHF.

The chain is built from TRBV7-9 and TRBJ2-7; D is possibly TRBD2 (6 bases). Trimming left V 5 bases short and J 3 bases short, with 14 bases between. The CDR3 has 14 residues. Germline CDR1 reads SEHNR; CDR2 reads FQNEAQ (reference sequence). CDR3 protein: CASSPWGDYYEQYF. The CDR3 region has the DNA TGTGCCAGCAGCCCTTGGGGGGATTACTACGAGCAGTACTTC.

The chain couples TRBV9 to TRBJ2-1; D gene unclear. Looked up from germline, CDR1 is SGDLS and CDR2 is YYNGEE. CDR3 size: 13 residues. V was trimmed by 4 bases and J by 6 bases, leaving 11 bases between them. CDR3 nucleotide sequence: TGTGCCAGCAGCCCACCGAGGTCCAATGAGCAGTTCTTC. It specifies CASSPPRSNEQFF.

J is TRBJ2-7 and V is TRBV27, with D tentatively TRBD1 or TRBD2 (5 bases each). Germline CDR1 MNHEY, CDR2 SMNVEV (reference sequence). V lost 3 bases, J lost 2 bases, and 14 bases lay in between. CDR3 size: 15 residues. CDR3 sequence: CASSFSSGTAYEQYF. The CDR3 region has the DNA TGTGCCAGCAGTTTCTCCTCAGGGACCGCCTACGAGCAGTACTTC.

The gene calls are TRBV7-6 and TRBJ2-3; the match to TRBD2 covers 7 bases. Per the germline V gene, CDR1 is SGHVS and CDR2 is FNYEAQ. The length of the CDR3 is 15 residues. Trimming cost V 1 base and J 2 bases; bases outside gene matches: 3. DNA of the CDR3: TGTGCCAGCAGCTTAGAAGCGGGGCCCACAGATACGCAGTATTTT. Residues: CASSLEAGPTDTQYF.

The CDR3 region is CASSQRIPGQGAYEQYF. The CDR3 DNA reads as TGTGCCAGCAGCCAACGAATCCCGGGACAGGGGGCCTACGAGCAGTACTTC. The V call is TRBV4-2, the J call TRBJ2-7; TRBD1 matches at 11 bases. V dropped 2 bases and J dropped 2; count of bases not matched to a gene: 8. CDR3 length: 17 residues. Germline CDR1 reads LGHNA; CDR2 reads YNFKEQ.

Turning to this clone: One junction end does not reproduce the germline sequence, and a read error may be involved. The V gene is TRBV27, the J gene TRBJ2-7; possibly TRBD2 for D (5 bases). The CDR3 contains 13 residues. Germline V gene sequence: CDR1 MNHEY, CDR2 SMNVEV (reference sequence). The CDR3 is CTSTRGSAYEQYF. The DNA of the CDR3 is TGTACCAGCACCCGAGGGAGTGCCTACGAGCAGTACTTC.

The rearrangement links TRBV7-8 to TRBJ2-1, with a tentative D call TRBD2 (6 bases). The germline V gene encodes CDR1 SGHVS and CDR2 FQNEAQ. CDR3 length: 14 residues. V was pared by 1 base and J by 7 bases, with 11 bases between. Here the CDR3 reads CASSLGRDSNEQFF. Written as DNA, the CDR3 is TGTGCCAGCAGCTTAGGCCGGGACTCTAATGAGCAGTTCTTC.

This chain connects TRBV2 to TRBJ2-1; weak D call: TRBD2 (6 bases). V lost 7 bases and J 3 bases, leaving 10 bases between the germline ends. The germline V gene encodes CDR1 SNHLY and CDR2 FYNNEI. The CDR3 length is 13 residues. The CDR3 loop is CASNPSDYNEQFF. CDR3 nucleotides: TGTGCCAGCAATCCTAGCGACTACAATGAGCAGTTCTTC.

This rearrangement joins TRBV6-5 to TRBJ1-3; D gene unclear. From germline, CDR1 is MNHEY and CDR2 SVGAGI. This CDR3 region has 15 residues. Trimming pared 0 bases from V and 0 bases from J, leaving 6 bases between. This CDR3 is CASSYSKSSGNTIYF. As DNA, the CDR3 is TGTGCCAGCAGTTACTCTAAAAGCTCTGGAAACACCATATATTTT.

V usage is TRBV4-3 and J usage is TRBJ1-1, with unresolved D. V lost 1 base and J 1 base, leaving 10 bases between the germline ends. The CDR3 spans 15 residues. Germline V gene sequence: CDR1 LGHNA, CDR2 YSLEER. CDR3 sequence: CASSQVGHPNTEAFF. CDR3 nucleotide sequence: TGCGCCAGCAGCCAAGTCGGGCACCCGAACACTGAAGCTTTCTTT.

The V and J genes are TRBV5-1 and TRBJ2-7, with 9 bases matching TRBD2. The V gene end was trimmed by 2 bases and the J gene end by 0 bases; junction bases not matched to a gene: 6. The length of the CDR3 is 16 residues. Looked up from germline, CDR1 is SGHRS and CDR2 is YFSETQ. This CDR3 is CASSFILAGSSYEQYF. The CDR3 nucleotides read TGCGCCAGCAGCTTCATTCTAGCGGGAAGCTCCTACGAGCAGTACTTC.

The gene calls are TRBV6-1 and TRBJ2-7; weak D call: TRBD2 (5 bases). Looked up from germline, CDR1 is MNHNS and CDR2 is SASEGT. V lost 6 bases to trimming and J lost 9 bases, with 15 bases between them. This CDR3 has 12 residues. CDR3 sequence: CASSLGVRRQYF. CDR3 sequence (DNA): TGTGCCAGCAGCCTCGGGGTCCGGAGGCAGTACTTC.

The J gene is TRBJ2-3, the V gene TRBV4-1; TRBD2 agrees at 11 bases. V was clipped by 5 bases and J by 4 bases; unmatched bases: 8. Germline V gene data show CDR1 as MGHRA and CDR2 as YSYEKL. The CDR3 spans 16 residues. DNA of the CDR3: TGCGCCAGCAGCTTTCGACTAGCGGGACGGGCAGATACGCAGTATTTT. It yields the protein CASSFRLAGRADTQYF.

This clone was found once. This chain connects TRBV28 to TRBJ2-7; D is unresolved. V dropped 3 bases and J dropped 6 bases, with 18 bases sitting between them. CDR1 is MDHEN, CDR2 SYDVKM, per germline. This CDR3 is built from 15 residues. CDR3 residues: CASSFLQRLGLEQYF. CDR3 nucleotides: TGTGCCAGCAGTTTTCTCCAACGTCTCGGGCTCGAGCAGTACTTC.

The rearrangement links TRBV6-1 to TRBJ2-5; tentative D call: TRBD2 (6 bases). The J call is in doubt because the DNA end fits TRBJ2-7 better. CDR1 and CDR2 (germline): MNHNS, SASEGT. The CDR3 covers 12 residues. DNA of the CDR3: TGTGCCAGCCAAGGAGGGGTCCACGAGCAGTACTTC. It specifies CASQGGVHEQYF.

The chain combines TRBV6-1 with TRBJ1-5; D might be TRBD1 (5 bases). V dropped 1 base and J dropped 6 bases, with 16 bases sitting between them. The CDR3 loop spans 16 amino acids. Germline loops: CDR1 MNHNS, CDR2 SASEGT. DNA for the CDR3: TGTGCCAGCAGTGAAGTTAGGAACGCTGGGGGTCAGCCCCAGCATTTT. This encodes CASSEVRNAGGQPQHF.

This chain joins TRBV4-3 and TRBJ2-3; D is uncertain. The CDR3 runs 15 residues. Trimming cost V 1 base and J 1 base, with 9 bases left between them. The germline CDR1 and CDR2 sequences are LGHNA and YSLEER. The CDR3 is CASSQVAKGTDTQYF. In DNA, the CDR3 is TGCGCCAGCAGCCAAGTAGCCAAAGGCACAGATACGCAGTATTTT.

This sequence joins TRBV13 and TRBJ1-2; D not certain. Germline assignment: CDR1 PRHDT and CDR2 FYEKMQ (reference sequence). V was pared by 1 base and J by 2 bases, with 8 bases between. The length of the CDR3 is 14 residues. Here the CDR3 reads CASSLVPENYGYTF. CDR3 bases: TGTGCCAGCAGCTTAGTACCAGAAAACTATGGCTACACCTTC.

The chain is built from TRBV9 and TRBJ1-2; 10 nucleotides line up with TRBD1. With 3 bases clipped from V and 4 bases from J, the junction kept 3 bases outside the gene matches. CDR3 length: 14 amino acids. The germline gives CDR1 SGDLS, CDR2 YYNGEE. CDR3 loop: CASSGGTGAYGYTF. In DNA, the CDR3 is TGTGCCAGCAGCGGAGGGACAGGGGCCTATGGCTACACCTTC.

This chain links TRBV14 with TRBJ1-1, with D possibly being TRBD1 (5 bases). CDR1 and CDR2 from the germline V gene are SGHDN and FVKESK. This CDR3 region has 16 residues. V lost 4 bases and J 0 bases, leaving 15 bases between the germline ends. This CDR3 is CASSRTKPGLNTEAFF. The CDR3 DNA sequence: TGTGCCAGCAGCCGGACCAAGCCAGGGTTGAACACTGAAGCTTTCTTT.

The V call is TRBV7-3, the J call TRBJ2-1; 12 positions match TRBD2. This CDR3 is built from 16 residues. The V segment lost 4 bases and the J segment 7 bases; nucleotides outside the gene matches: 8. Germline CDR1 is SGHTA and CDR2 is FQGTGA. CDR3 sequence reads: CASSYLAGGPANEQFF. The CDR3 nucleotides read TGTGCCAGCAGCTACCTAGCGGGAGGGCCGGCAAATGAGCAGTTCTTC.